Below, 31 T cell receptor beta chains from the same sample are listed, as sequenced in a study of blood T cells in healthy people across ages. It was with a sample-barcoded 5' primer and a J-beta primer mix that a second PCR of roughly 7 to 12 cycles was run. A single record per CDR3 protein comes from TCRdb applying MiXCR to the 5' RACE reads. The profile shows about 780,000 distinct CDR3 sequences, about 45% of them singletons. Sample: blood. These TCRs come from a man aged 80 or over in good health.

This chain links TRBV5-1 with TRBJ2-3; D unclear. There are 13 residues in the CDR3. V was pared by 0 bases and J by 5 bases, with 7 bases between. Germline values: CDR1 SGHRS, CDR2 YFSETQ. The CDR3 loop reads CASSLGQLDTQYF. The CDR3 bases are TGCGCCAGCAGCTTGGGCCAGCTAGATACGCAGTATTTT.

The chain combines TRBV28 with TRBJ2-2; no reliable D call. Germline V CDR1 and CDR2: MDHEN, SYDVKM. The CDR3 is 13 residues long. Trimming shortened V by 7 bases and J by 0 bases, and 6 bases separated the two germline ends. In DNA, the CDR3 is TGTGCCAGCAAGTACACGAACACCGGGGAGCTGTTTTTT. It specifies CASKYTNTGELFF.

This rearrangement joins TRBV7-2 to TRBJ2-5, with D possibly TRBD2 on 5 matching bases. Trimming pared 6 bases from V and 11 bases from J, leaving 22 bases between. The germline CDR1 and CDR2 sequences are SGHTA and FQGNSA. The CDR3 has 14 amino acids. Here the CDR3 DNA reads TGTGCCAGCAGTAGGACGGGATCGGGAAATGAGCAGTACTTC. Amino acid sequence: CASSRTGSGNEQYF.

Turning to this clonotype: At one end the junction does not follow the germline gene, possibly because of a read error. This chain links TRBV6-1 with TRBJ2-1; 11 bases are a match to TRBD2. The CDR3 consists of 17 residues. The germline gives CDR1 MNHNS, CDR2 SASEGT. CDR3 bases: TGTGCCAGCAGAGAAGATCTAGCGGGAGGCCCTTCAGAGACCCAGTTCTTC. The encoded protein is CASREDLAGGPSETQFF.

The chain carries TRBV15 and TRBJ2-1; D is ambiguous. The CDR3 extends over 16 amino acids. CDR1 and CDR2 from the germline V gene are LNHNV and YYDKDF (reference sequence). Trimming left V 0 bases short and J 9 bases short, with 18 bases between. The CDR3: CATSRDLDLTVGEQFF. Here the CDR3 DNA reads TGTGCCACCAGCAGAGACCTAGACCTTACCGTGGGTGAGCAGTTCTTC.

The V and J genes are TRBV5-1 and TRBJ2-1; the match to TRBD1 covers 11 bases. Germline CDR1 reads SGHRS; CDR2 reads YFSETQ. J lost 5 bases, V lost 6 bases, and 7 bases had no gene match. The CDR3 has 15 amino acids. CDR3 bases: TGCGCCAGCACAGCCGGACAGGGGGCCCACAATGAGCAGTTCTTC. Its protein product is CASTAGQGAHNEQFF.

V is TRBV7-9 and J is TRBJ2-5, with TRBD2 matching 13 bases. CDR3 size: 15 residues. V lost 5 bases and J lost 11; bases outside the gene matches: 11. CDR1 is SEHNR, CDR2 FQNEAQ, per germline (reference sequence). The DNA of the CDR3 is TGTGCCAGCAGCGTCGGACTAGCGGGAGAGCGGGAGCAGTACTTC. Amino acids: CASSVGLAGEREQYF.

The genes are TRBV29-1 and TRBJ2-2; TRBD2 might be the D (6 bases). Between the trimmed V and J ends, which lost 6 bases and 2 bases, there was a span of 13 bases. The CDR3 has 14 residues. From germline, CDR1 is SQVTM and CDR2 ANQGSEA. The CDR3 sequence: CSVWGGTNTGELFF. The CDR3 coding sequence is TGCAGCGTATGGGGCGGGACTAACACCGGGGAGCTGTTTTTT.

The rearrangement joins TRBV5-1 to TRBJ2-7; 9 nucleotides align to TRBD1. The CDR3 is 14 residues long. The V gene end was trimmed by 4 bases and the J gene end by 5 bases; junction bases not matched to a gene: 7. Germline-derived CDR1 and CDR2 are SGHRS and YFSETQ. The CDR3 bases are TGCGCCAGCAGCCCTAGGGACAGGGTGGACGAGCAGTACTTC. The encoded protein is CASSPRDRVDEQYF.

This clonotype appeared a few times. The chain employs TRBV30 and TRBJ2-7; 12 nucleotides align to TRBD2. V was clipped by 8 bases and J by 5 bases; unmatched bases: 10. The CDR3 length is 14 residues. CDR1 GTSNPN and CDR2 SVGIG come from the germline V gene (reference sequence). The CDR3 DNA sequence: TGTGCCGGGACTAGCGGGTTGATGGCCCACGAGCAGTACTTC. Its protein product is CAGTSGLMAHEQYF.

In its sample, this clonotype was seen a few times. In DNA, the CDR3 is TGTGCCAGCAGTATAGGCGGGATTGACAATGAGCAGTTCTTC. It is translated as CASSIGGIDNEQFF. The rearrangement links TRBV11-3 to TRBJ2-1; the D gene is possibly TRBD2 (6 bases). This CDR3 is 14 amino acids long. Germline V gene lookup returns CDR1 SGHNT and CDR2 YENEEA. The germline V and J ends were trimmed by 6 bases and 5 bases, with 14 bases remaining between them.

This clonotype has at least ten counts. The chain combines TRBV9 with TRBJ2-7; a possible D gene is TRBD2 (5 bases). V lost 5 bases, J lost 5 bases, and 17 bases lay in between. This CDR3 spans 14 amino acids. Germline V CDR1 and CDR2: SGDLS, YYNGEE. The CDR3 reads CASSPVEVGDEQYF. The CDR3 DNA reads as TGTGCCAGCAGTCCCGTCGAGGTGGGAGACGAGCAGTACTTC. The variable domain in full, completed from reference TRBV9 and TRBJ2-7, reads DSGVTQTPKHLITATGQRVTLRCSPRSGDLSVYWYQQSLDQGLQFLIQYYNGEERAKGNILERFSAQQFPDLHSELNLSSLELGDSALYFCASSPVEVGDEQYFGPGTRLTVT.

The chain couples TRBV1 to TRBJ2-1; no DNA check was done on the table's D call, TRBD1. TRBV1 represents a pseudogene. The CDR3 extends over 15 amino acids. CDR3 in amino acids: CTSSQPGFFYNEQFF. CDR3 sequence (DNA): TGCACCAGCAGCCAGCCGGGTTTTTTCTACAATGAGCAGTTCTTC.

The V and J genes are TRBV6-2 or TRBV6-3 and TRBJ2-3; a weak D match, TRBD2 (6 bases). The CDR3 totals 15 residues. Germline V lookup: CDR1 MNHEY, CDR2 SVGEGT. Trimming took off 6 bases at V and 0 bases at J, with 13 bases between the two ends. CDR3 loop: CASSSPGLSTDTQYF. The CDR3 coding sequence is TGTGCCAGCAGCTCCCCGGGACTTAGCACAGATACGCAGTATTTT.

Only a few counts were recorded for this clonotype. The chain uses TRBV29-1 and TRBJ1-2; the D is unclear. V lost 7 bases and J 2 bases, leaving 8 bases between the germline ends. The CDR3 length is 11 residues. In germline, CDR1 is SQVTM, CDR2 ANQGSEA. The CDR3 sequence: CSGSENYGYTF. CDR3 coding DNA: TGCAGCGGGTCGGAGAACTATGGCTACACCTTC.

This clonotype has more than one count but fewer than ten. This sequence joins TRBV6-5 and TRBJ2-5; 10 bases agree with TRBD2. The CDR3 contains 15 residues. V lost 6 bases, J lost 4 bases, and 8 bases stayed unmatched. Germline CDR1 and CDR2: MNHEY and SVGAGI. DNA of the CDR3: TGTGCCAGCAGCCCGGGACTAGCGAGAGTAGAGACCCAGTACTTC. Protein product: CASSPGLARVETQYF.

This clonotype occurred many times. This sequence joins TRBV20-1 and TRBJ1-4; a possible D gene is TRBD1 (5 bases). Germline lookup yields CDR1 DFQATT and CDR2 SNEGSKA (reference sequence). This CDR3 has 18 amino acids. V was trimmed by 1 base and J by 6 bases, leaving 24 bases between them. CDR3: CSARGKFGRGGLDEKLFF. CDR3 coding DNA: TGCAGTGCTAGAGGCAAATTCGGTCGGGGGGGATTGGATGAAAAACTGTTTTTT.

This clonotype is a singleton in its sample. The chain is built from TRBV12-3 or TRBV12-4 and TRBJ1-5, with unresolved D. The CDR3 length is 15 residues. V was trimmed by 4 bases and J by 4 bases, leaving 14 bases between them. The CDR3 sequence: CASSYGPLPNQPQHF. The CDR3 bases are TGTGCCAGCAGTTACGGGCCCCTCCCTAATCAGCCCCAGCATTTT.

This clonotype has just a few counts. This chain uses TRBV7-8 with TRBJ2-1, with TRBD2 as a possible D gene (5 bases). Deletions cut 8 bases from V and 8 bases from J, with 10 bases between. Germline CDR1 reads SGHVS; CDR2 reads FQNEAQ. CDR3 length equals 11 residues. The CDR3 loop reads CASESGDEQFF. The CDR3, as DNA: TGTGCCAGCGAGAGCGGCGATGAGCAGTTCTTC.

The V gene is TRBV5-1, the J gene TRBJ2-3; D is perhaps TRBD2 (7 bases). Germline-derived CDR1 and CDR2 are SGHRS and YFSETQ. This CDR3 spans 15 amino acids. V was pared by 1 base and J by 6 bases, with 15 bases between. CDR3 sequence (DNA): TGCGCCAGCAGCTTGATGTGGGGGGGCGCGGATACGCAGTATTTT. Translated: CASSLMWGGADTQYF. The full variable domain, with the rest looked up from reference TRBV5-1 and TRBJ2-3, is KAGVTQTPRYLIKTRGQQVTLSCSPISGHRSVSWYQQTPGQGLQFLFEYFSETQRNKGNFPGRFSGRQFSNSRSEMNVSTLELGDSALYLCASSLMWGGADTQYFGPGTRLTVL.

On this clonotype itself: This could be a read error, since a much larger clone is one nucleotide away. The gene calls are TRBV3-1 and TRBJ2-3, with D possibly matching TRBD2 (7 bases). Germline CDR1 reads LGHDT; CDR2 reads YNNKEL (reference sequence). V lost 1 base and J lost 5, with 22 bases in between. This CDR3 is 18 amino acids long. CDR3 protein: CASSQGWRGYSTGDTQYF. CDR3 DNA sequence: TGTGCCAGCAGCCAAGGTTGGCGGGGGTACTCGACAGGAGATACGCAGTATTTT.

The chain employs TRBV27 and TRBJ2-5; TRBD2 agrees at 10 bases. The tail of the sequence fits TRBJ2-7 better, so the J call may be wrong. This CDR3 contains 16 residues. The germline V gene encodes CDR1 MNHEY and CDR2 SMNVEV (reference sequence). The CDR3 nucleotides are TGTGCCAGCAGTTCCGGACTAGCGGCGAACTCCTACGAGCAGTACTTC. The encoded protein is CASSSGLAANSYEQYF.

A word on this clonotype: It may be a read error: a sequence one base away is much more abundant. This chain uses TRBV5-1 with TRBJ2-2, with 7 bases identical to TRBD2. The CDR3 extends over 14 amino acids. V dropped 3 bases and J dropped 6; count of bases not matched to a gene: 5. Germline CDR1 SGHRS, CDR2 YFSETQ. For the CDR3, the DNA is TGCGCCAGCAGCTGGGGACTAAAATCCGGGGAGCTGTTTTTT. It specifies CASSWGLKSGELFF. The entire variable domain, with the rest obtained from reference TRBV5-1 and TRBJ2-2, is as follows: KAGVTQTPRYLIKTRGQQVTLSCSPISGHRSVSWYQQTPGQGLQFLFEYFSETQRNKGNFPGRFSGRQFSNSRSEMNVSTLELGDSALYLCASSWGLKSGELFFGEGSRLTVL.

V and J are TRBV7-2 and TRBJ2-7; D is unclear. The CDR3 is 12 amino acids. Germline CDR1 is SGHTA and CDR2 is FQGNSA. Trimming pared 2 bases from V and 4 bases from J, leaving 6 bases between. This CDR3 reads CASSLIAYEQYF. CDR3 in DNA: TGTGCCAGCAGCTTAATTGCTTACGAGCAGTACTTC.

This clonotype was seen only a few times. V usage is TRBV4-2 and J usage is TRBJ2-7, with TRBD1 as a possible D gene (6 bases). The V end lost 2 bases, the J end lost 3 bases, and 14 bases lay between the germline ends. This CDR3 is built from 15 residues. The germline CDR1 and CDR2 sequences are LGHNA and YNFKEQ. For the CDR3, the DNA is TGTGCCAGCAGCCAATATAAAACAGGGAACTACGAGCAGTACTTC. Protein: CASSQYKTGNYEQYF.

The J gene is TRBJ1-1, the V gene TRBV5-1; 8 bases fit TRBD1. V was clipped by 4 bases and J by 1 base; unmatched bases: 9. Germline assignment: CDR1 SGHRS and CDR2 YFSETQ. This CDR3 comprises 16 residues. CDR3 residues: CASSASGGSGNTEAFF. The CDR3 nucleotides are TGCGCCAGCAGCGCGTCAGGGGGCTCTGGGAACACTGAAGCTTTCTTT.

This chain connects TRBV20-1 to TRBJ1-2; D is possibly TRBD1 (6 bases). From germline, CDR1 is DFQATT and CDR2 SNEGSKA (reference sequence). The V end was cut by 3 bases, the J end by 4 bases, with 12 bases between. This CDR3 contains 13 residues. DNA of the CDR3: TGCAGTGCTAGTACGGTGACAGGCTATGGCTACACCTTC. Its translation: CSASTVTGYGYTF.

This clonotype was recorded many times. The chain links TRBV7-2 to TRBJ2-5; D is uncertain. Between the trimmed V and J ends, which lost 5 bases and 2 bases, there was a span of 9 bases. CDR3 length equals 13 residues. Germline CDR1 is SGHTA and CDR2 is FQGNSA. CDR3 residues: CASSPSRQETQYF. Here the CDR3 DNA reads TGTGCCAGCAGCCCCTCACGACAAGAGACCCAGTACTTC. Drawing the rest from reference TRBV7-2 and TRBJ2-5, the complete variable domain is GAGVSQSPSNKVTEKGKDVELRCDPISGHTALYWYRQSLGQGLEFLIYFQGNSAPDKSGLPSDRFSAERTGGSVSTLTIQRTQQEDSAVYLCASSPSRQETQYFGPGTRLLVL.

The chain uses TRBV6-5 and TRBJ2-7; D is possibly TRBD1 or TRBD2 (5 bases each). Germline values: CDR1 MNHEY, CDR2 SVGAGI. The CDR3 is 14 amino acids. V shed 5 bases and J shed 2 bases, with 13 bases lying between them. CDR3 sequence (DNA): TGTGCCAGCAGTGTTACAGGAGGTCCCTACGAGCAGTACTTC. Translation gives CASSVTGGPYEQYF.

A few counts support this clonotype. V usage is TRBV5-5 and J usage is TRBJ1-5; tentatively, D is TRBD1 (6 bases). The ends were cut back, 4 bases at V and 4 bases at J, with 15 bases in the middle. The CDR3 length is 15 residues. CDR1 and CDR2 (germline): SGHKS, YYEKEE (reference sequence). DNA of the CDR3: TGTGCCAGCAGCCGGTACCGGGACAATAATCAGCCCCAGCATTTT. Translation gives CASSRYRDNNQPQHF.

The chain combines TRBV3-1 with TRBJ1-1, with 9 bases that match TRBD1. Unmatched junction bases numbered 7, after V lost 8 bases and J lost 6 bases. This CDR3 has 13 amino acids. CDR1 and CDR2 (germline): LGHDT, YNNKEL (reference sequence). CDR3 protein: CASLDRGRSEAFF. For the CDR3, the DNA is TGTGCCAGCCTAGACAGGGGGAGGTCTGAAGCTTTCTTT.